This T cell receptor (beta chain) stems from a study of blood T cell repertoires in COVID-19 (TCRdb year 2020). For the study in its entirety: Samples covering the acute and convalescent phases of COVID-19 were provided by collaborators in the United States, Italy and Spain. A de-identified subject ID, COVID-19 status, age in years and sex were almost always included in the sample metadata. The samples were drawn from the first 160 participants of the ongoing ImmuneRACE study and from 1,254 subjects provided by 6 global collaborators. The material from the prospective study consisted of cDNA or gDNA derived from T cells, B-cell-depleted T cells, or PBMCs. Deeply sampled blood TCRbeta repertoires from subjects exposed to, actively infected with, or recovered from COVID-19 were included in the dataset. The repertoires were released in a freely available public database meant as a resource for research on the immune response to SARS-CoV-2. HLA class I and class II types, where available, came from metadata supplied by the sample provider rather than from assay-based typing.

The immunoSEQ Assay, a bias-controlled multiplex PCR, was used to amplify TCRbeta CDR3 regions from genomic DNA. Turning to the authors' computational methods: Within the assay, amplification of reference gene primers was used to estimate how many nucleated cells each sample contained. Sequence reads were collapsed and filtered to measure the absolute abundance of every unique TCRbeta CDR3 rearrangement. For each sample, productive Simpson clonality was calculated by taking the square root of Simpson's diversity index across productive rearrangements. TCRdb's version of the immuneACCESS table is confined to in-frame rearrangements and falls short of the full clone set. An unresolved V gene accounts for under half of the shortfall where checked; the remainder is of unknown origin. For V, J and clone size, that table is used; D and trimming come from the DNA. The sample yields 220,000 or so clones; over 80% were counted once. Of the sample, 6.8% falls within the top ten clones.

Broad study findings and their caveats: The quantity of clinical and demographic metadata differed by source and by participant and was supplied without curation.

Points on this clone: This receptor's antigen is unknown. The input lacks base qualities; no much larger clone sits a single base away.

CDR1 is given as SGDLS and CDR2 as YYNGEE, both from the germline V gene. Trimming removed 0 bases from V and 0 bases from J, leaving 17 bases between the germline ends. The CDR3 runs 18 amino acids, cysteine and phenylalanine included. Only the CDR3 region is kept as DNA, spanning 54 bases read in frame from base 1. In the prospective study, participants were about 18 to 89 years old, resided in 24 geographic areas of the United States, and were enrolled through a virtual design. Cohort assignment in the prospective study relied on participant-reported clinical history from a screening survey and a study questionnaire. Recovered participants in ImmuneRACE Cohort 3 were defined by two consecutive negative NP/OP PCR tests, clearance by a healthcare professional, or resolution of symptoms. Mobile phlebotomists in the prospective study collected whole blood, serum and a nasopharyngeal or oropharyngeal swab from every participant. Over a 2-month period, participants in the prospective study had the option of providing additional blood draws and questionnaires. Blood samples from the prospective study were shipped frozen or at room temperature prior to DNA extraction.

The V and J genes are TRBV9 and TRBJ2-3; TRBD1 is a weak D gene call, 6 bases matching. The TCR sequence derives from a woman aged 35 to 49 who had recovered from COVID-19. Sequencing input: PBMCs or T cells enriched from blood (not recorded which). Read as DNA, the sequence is TGTGCCAGCAGCGTAGACGTGGCAGGGGCTACTAGCACAGATACGCAGTATTTT. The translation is CASSVDVAGATSTDTQYF.